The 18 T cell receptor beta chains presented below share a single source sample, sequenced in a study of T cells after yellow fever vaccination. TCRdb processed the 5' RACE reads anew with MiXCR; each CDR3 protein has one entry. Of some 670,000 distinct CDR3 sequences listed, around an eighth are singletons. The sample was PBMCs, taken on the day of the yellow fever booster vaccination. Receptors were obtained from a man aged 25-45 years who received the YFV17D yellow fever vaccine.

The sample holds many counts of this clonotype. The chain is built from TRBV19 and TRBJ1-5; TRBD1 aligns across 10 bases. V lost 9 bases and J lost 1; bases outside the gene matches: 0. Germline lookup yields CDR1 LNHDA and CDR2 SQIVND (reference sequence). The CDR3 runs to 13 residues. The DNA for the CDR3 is TGTGCCAGGGGACAGGGGAGCAATCAGCCCCAGCATTTT. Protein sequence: CARGQGSNQPQHF. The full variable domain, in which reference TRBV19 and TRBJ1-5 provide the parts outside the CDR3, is DGGITQSPKYLFRKEGQNVTLSCEQNLNHDAMYWYRQDPGQGLRLIYYSQIVNDFQKGDIAEGYSVSREKKESFPLTVTSAQKNPTAFYLCARGQGSNQPQHFGDGTRLSIL.

The CDR3 spells CASASWGYSNQPQHF. The CDR3 DNA is TGTGCCAGCGCTTCTTGGGGATATAGCAATCAGCCCCAGCATTTT. The chain couples TRBV28 to TRBJ1-5; the D is unclear. Trimming cost V 8 bases and J 0 bases, with 14 bases left between them. CDR3 length equals 15 residues. Germline loops: CDR1 MDHEN, CDR2 SYDVKM.

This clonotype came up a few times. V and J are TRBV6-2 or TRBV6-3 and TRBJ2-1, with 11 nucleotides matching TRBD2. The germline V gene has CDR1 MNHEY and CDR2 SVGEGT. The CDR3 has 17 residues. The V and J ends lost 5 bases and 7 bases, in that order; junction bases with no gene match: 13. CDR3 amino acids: CASSPIAGGLSGNEQFF. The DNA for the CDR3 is TGTGCCAGCAGTCCCATAGCGGGAGGGCTCTCGGGTAATGAGCAGTTCTTC.

For the CDR3, the DNA is TGTGCCAGCAGTAATCCGGGTTCCACTGAAGCTTTCTTT. Protein sequence: CASSNPGSTEAFF. This rearrangement joins TRBV6-1 to TRBJ1-1, with D hard to call. The CDR3 runs to 13 residues. Germline CDR1 reads MNHNS; CDR2 reads SASEGT. Trimming took off 5 bases at V and 4 bases at J, with 11 bases between the two ends.

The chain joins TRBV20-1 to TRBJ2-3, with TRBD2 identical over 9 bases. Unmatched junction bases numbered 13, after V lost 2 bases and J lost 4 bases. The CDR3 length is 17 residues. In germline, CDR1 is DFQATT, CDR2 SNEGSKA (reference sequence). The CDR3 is CSARLAGFTGSPDTQYF. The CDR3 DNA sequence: TGCAGTGCTAGACTAGCGGGATTCACAGGGAGTCCAGATACGCAGTATTTT.

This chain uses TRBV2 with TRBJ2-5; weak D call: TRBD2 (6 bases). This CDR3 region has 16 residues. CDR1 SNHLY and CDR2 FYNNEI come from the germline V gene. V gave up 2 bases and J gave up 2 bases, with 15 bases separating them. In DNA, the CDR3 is TGTGCCAGCAGTGAATTCGGGCTAGCGCAACAAGAGACCCAGTACTTC. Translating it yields CASSEFGLAQQETQYF.

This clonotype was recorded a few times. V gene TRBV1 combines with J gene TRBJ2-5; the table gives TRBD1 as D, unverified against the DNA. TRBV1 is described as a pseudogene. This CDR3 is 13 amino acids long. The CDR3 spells CTSPWDVQETQYF. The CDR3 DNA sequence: TGCACCAGCCCTTGGGACGTCCAAGAGACCCAGTACTTC.

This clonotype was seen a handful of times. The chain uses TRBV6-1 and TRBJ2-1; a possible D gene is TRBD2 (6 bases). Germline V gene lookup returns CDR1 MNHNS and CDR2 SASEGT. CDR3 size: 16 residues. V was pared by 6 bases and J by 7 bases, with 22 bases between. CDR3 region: CASRLISGPAWNEQFF. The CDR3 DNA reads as TGTGCCAGCAGACTCATTAGCGGCCCTGCGTGGAATGAGCAGTTCTTC.

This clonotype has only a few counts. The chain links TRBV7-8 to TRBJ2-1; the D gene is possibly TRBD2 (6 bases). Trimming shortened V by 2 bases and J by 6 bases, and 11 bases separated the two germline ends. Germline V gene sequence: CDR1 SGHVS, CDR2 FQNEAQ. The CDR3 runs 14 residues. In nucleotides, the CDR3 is TGTGCCAGCAGCTTATACGGGAGCGTCAATGAGCAGTTCTTC. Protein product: CASSLYGSVNEQFF.

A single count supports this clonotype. CDR3 in DNA: TGTGCCAGCAGCTTAGAAGGGGGGTGGGATGAGCAGTTCTTC. Protein sequence: CASSLEGGWDEQFF. J is TRBJ2-1 and V is TRBV7-2; D possibly uses TRBD1 or TRBD2 (6 bases each). CDR1 and CDR2 from the germline V gene are SGHTA and FQGNSA. The ends were cut back, 1 base at V and 8 bases at J, with 12 bases in the middle. The CDR3 runs 14 residues.

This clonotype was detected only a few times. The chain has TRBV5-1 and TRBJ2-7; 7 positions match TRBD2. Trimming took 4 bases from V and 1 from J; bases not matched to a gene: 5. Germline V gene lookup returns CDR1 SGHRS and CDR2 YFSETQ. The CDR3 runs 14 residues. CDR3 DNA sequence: TGCGCCAGCAGCCGGGACTATACATCCTACGAGCAGTACTTC. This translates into CASSRDYTSYEQYF.

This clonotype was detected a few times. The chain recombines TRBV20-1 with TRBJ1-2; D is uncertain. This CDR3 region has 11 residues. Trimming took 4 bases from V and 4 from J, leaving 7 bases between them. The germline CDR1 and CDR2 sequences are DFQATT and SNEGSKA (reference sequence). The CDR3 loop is CSAKFVYGYTF. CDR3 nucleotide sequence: TGCAGTGCTAAATTTGTCTATGGCTACACCTTC.

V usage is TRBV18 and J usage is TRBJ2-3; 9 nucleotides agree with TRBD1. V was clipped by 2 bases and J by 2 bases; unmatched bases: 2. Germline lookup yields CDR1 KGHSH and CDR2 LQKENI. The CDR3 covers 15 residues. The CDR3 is CASSPGQGHTDTQYF. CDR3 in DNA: TGTGCCAGCTCACCAGGACAGGGGCACACAGATACGCAGTATTTT.

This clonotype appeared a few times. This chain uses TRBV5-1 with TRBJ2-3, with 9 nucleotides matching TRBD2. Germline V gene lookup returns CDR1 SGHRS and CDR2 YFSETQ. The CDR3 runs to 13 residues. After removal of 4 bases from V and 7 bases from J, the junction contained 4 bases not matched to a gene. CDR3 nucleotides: TGCGCCAGCAGCGGGACTAGCAGCTATACGCAGTATTTT. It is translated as CASSGTSSYTQYF.

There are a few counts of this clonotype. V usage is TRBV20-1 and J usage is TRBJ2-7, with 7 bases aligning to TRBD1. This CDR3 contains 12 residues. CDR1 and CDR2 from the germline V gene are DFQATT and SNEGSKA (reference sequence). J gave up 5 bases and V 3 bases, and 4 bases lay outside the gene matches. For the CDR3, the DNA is TGCAGTGCTAGCAGACAGGGCGACGAGCAGTACTTC. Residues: CSASRQGDEQYF.

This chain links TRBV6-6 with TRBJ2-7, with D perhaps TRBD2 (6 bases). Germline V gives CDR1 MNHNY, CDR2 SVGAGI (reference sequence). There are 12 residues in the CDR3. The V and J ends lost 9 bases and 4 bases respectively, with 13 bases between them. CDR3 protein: CASRTTSYEQYF. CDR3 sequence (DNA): TGTGCCAGTAGGACTACAAGTTACGAGCAGTACTTC.

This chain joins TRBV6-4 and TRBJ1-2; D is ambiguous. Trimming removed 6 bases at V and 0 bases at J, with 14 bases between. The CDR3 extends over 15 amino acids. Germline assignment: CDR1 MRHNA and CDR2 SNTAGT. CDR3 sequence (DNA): TGTGCCAGCAGACGGAGGACCTTTACTAACTATGGCTACACCTTC. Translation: CASRRRTFTNYGYTF.

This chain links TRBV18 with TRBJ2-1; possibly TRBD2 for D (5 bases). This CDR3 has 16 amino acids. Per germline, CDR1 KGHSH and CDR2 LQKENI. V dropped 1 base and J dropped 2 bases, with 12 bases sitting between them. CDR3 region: CASSPRPSSAYNEQFF. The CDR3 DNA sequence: TGTGCCAGCTCACCACGGCCTAGCTCGGCCTACAATGAGCAGTTCTTC.